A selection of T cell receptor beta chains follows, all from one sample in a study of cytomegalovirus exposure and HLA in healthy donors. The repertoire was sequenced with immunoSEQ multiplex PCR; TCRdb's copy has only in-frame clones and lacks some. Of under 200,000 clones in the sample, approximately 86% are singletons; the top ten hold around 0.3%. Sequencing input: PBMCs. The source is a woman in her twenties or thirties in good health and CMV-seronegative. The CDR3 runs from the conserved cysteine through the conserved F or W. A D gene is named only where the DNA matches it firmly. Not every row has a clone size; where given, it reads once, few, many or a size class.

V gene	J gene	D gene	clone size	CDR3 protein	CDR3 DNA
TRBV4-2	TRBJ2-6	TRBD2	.	CASSQVGLAGGYLSGANVLTF	TGTGCCAGCAGCCAAGTCGGGCTGGCGGGAGGGTATCTCTCTGGGGCCAACGTCCTGACTTTC
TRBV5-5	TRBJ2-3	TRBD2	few	CASSPLAGGPGDTQYF	TGTGCCAGCAGCCCGCTAGCGGGGGGGCCGGGAGATACGCAGTATTTT
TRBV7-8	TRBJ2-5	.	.	CASSLGTTQETQYF	TGTGCCAGCAGCTTAGGGACAACCCAAGAGACCCAGTACTTC
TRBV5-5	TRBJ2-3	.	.	CASSRIMGRTDTQYF	TGTGCCAGCAGCCGGATCATGGGGCGCACAGATACGCAGTATTTT
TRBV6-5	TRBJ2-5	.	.	CASSAGGGGETQYF	TGTGCCAGCAGTGCCGGGGGTGGGGGGGAGACCCAGTACTTC
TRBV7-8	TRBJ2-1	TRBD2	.	CASSTPRGLAGIYNEQFF	TGTGCCAGCAGCACTCCTAGGGGACTAGCGGGGATCTACAATGAGCAGTTCTTC
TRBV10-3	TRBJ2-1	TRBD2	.	CAISRTSGKNEQFF	TGTGCCATCAGTAGGACTAGTGGTAAGAATGAGCAGTTCTTC
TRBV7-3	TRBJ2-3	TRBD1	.	CASSLTGGAGTDTQYF	TGTGCCAGCAGCTTAACAGGGGGCGCGGGCACAGATACGCAGTATTTT
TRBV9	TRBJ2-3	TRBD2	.	CASSFRLAGAPGTQYF	TGTGCCAGCAGCTTCCGACTAGCGGGGGCCCCCGGTACGCAGTATTTT
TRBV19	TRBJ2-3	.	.	CASTSVSTDTQYF	TGTGCCAGTACCTCGGTGAGCACAGATACGCAGTATTTT
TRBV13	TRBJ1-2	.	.	CASSPGGSNYGYTF	TGTGCCAGCAGCCCTGGGGGGAGCAACTATGGCTACACCTTC
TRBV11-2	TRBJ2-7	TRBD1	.	CASSSIGTGPGYEQYF	TGTGCCAGCAGCTCGATAGGGACAGGGCCGGGTTACGAGCAGTACTTC
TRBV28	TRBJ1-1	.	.	CASSFGGEAFF	TGTGCCAGCAGTTTCGGCGGTGAAGCTTTCTTT
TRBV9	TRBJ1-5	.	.	CASSAGGGFNQPQHF	TGTGCCAGCAGCGCCGGGGGGGGGTTTAATCAGCCCCAGCATTTT
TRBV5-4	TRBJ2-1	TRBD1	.	CASSADRGEQFF	TGTGCCAGCAGCGCTGACAGGGGGGAGCAGTTCTTC
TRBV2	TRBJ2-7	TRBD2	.	CASSPGLAAPYEQYF	TGTGCCAGCAGTCCTGGACTAGCGGCCCCCTACGAGCAGTACTTC
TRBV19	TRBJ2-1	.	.	CASARYNEQFF	TGTGCCAGCGCCCGGTACAATGAGCAGTTCTTC
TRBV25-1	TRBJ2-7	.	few	CASSSPVAYEQYF	TGTGCCAGCAGTTCACCCGTAGCCTACGAGCAGTACTTC
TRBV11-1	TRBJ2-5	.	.	CASSLAGLGGTQYF	TGTGCCAGCAGCCTAGCCGGGCTAGGAGGGACCCAGTACTTC
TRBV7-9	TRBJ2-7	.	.	CASSRTLQGYEQYF	TGTGCCAGCAGCCGTACATTACAGGGCTACGAGCAGTACTTC
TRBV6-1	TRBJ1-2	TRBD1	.	CASTRTGNGYTF	TGTGCCAGCACTAGGACAGGGAATGGCTACACCTTC
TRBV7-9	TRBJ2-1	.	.	CASSYATSHEQFF	TGTGCCAGCAGCTACGCTACTAGTCATGAGCAGTTCTTC
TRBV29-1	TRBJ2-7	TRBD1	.	CSVRGQGREQYF	TGCAGCGTTCGGGGACAGGGTAGGGAGCAGTACTTC
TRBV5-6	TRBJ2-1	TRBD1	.	CASSSPRTGEYEQFF	TGTGCCAGCAGCTCCCCTCGCACAGGGGAATATGAGCAGTTCTTC
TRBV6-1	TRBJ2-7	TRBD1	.	CASARDSNSYEQYF	TGTGCCAGCGCCCGGGACAGCAACTCCTACGAGCAGTACTTC
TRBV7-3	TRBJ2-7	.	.	CASSLKFRWTWKPPYEQYF	TGTGCCAGCAGCTTAAAATTCCGGTGGACATGGAAACCCCCCTACGAGCAGTACTTC
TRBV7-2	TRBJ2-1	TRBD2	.	CASSLLGGSSYNEQFF	TGTGCCAGCAGCTTACTCGGGGGGAGCTCCTACAATGAGCAGTTCTTC
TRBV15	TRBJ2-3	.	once	CATSARSGSTDTQYF	TGTGCCACCAGCGCCCGTAGCGGAAGCACAGATACGCAGTATTTT
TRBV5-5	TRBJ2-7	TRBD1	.	CASSQGTGGVYEQYF	TGTGCCAGCAGCCAAGGGACAGGGGGCGTGTACGAGCAGTACTTC
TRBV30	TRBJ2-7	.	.	CAWILGQTWGYEQYF	TGTGCCTGGATCCTCGGACAGACGTGGGGGTACGAGCAGTACTTC
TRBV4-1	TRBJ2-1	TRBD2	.	CASSQDGRVLFF	TGCGCCAGCAGCCAAGATGGGAGGGTTCTCTTCTTC
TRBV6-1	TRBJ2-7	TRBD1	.	CASSEPGDRVHEQYF	TGTGCCAGCAGCGAACCTGGGGACAGGGTCCACGAGCAGTACTTC
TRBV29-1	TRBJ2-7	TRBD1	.	CSVSGQGIHEQYF	TGCAGCGTGTCGGGACAGGGGATCCACGAGCAGTACTTC